A selection of T cell receptor beta chains follows, all from one sample in a study of blood T cell repertoires in COVID-19. Data came from immunoSEQ multiplex PCR; TCRdb stores just in-frame clones and leaves some out. The sample has about 300,000 clones; 90% are singletons. Material: peripheral blood. These receptors originate from a woman aged 45-60 years with COVID-19, enrolled during active disease. Each CDR3 is given with its conserved first and last residue. Each record gives: V gene, D gene, J gene, clone size, CDR3 protein, CDR3 DNA. A D gene is named only where the DNA matches it firmly. A row's size may be missing; if present it is once, few, many or a size class.

TRBV24-1	TRBD2	TRBJ2-7	.	CATSGSGTSTQYF	TGTGCCACCAGTGGTAGCGGGACTAGCACGCAGTACTTC
TRBV11-2	TRBD2	TRBJ2-1	.	CASSPVSGRAEQFF	TGTGCCAGCAGCCCCGTCAGCGGGAGGGCCGAACAGTTCTTC
TRBV7-9	.	TRBJ1-5	.	CASSSEHNQPQHF	TGTGCCAGCAGCTCGGAGCACAATCAGCCCCAGCATTTT
TRBV19	TRBD1	TRBJ2-3	.	CASSIPRGLTSTDTQYF	TGTGCCAGTAGTATACCCAGGGGGTTAACTAGCACAGATACGCAGTATTTT
TRBV30	.	TRBJ1-5	.	CAWSADRFGVAQHF	TGTGCCTGGAGTGCCGACAGGTTCGGGGTGGCCCAGCATTTT
TRBV5-1	TRBD2	TRBJ2-3	.	CASSLQTSFPDTQYF	TGCGCCAGCAGCTTGCAGACTAGCTTCCCAGATACGCAGTATTTT
TRBV5-1	TRBD1	TRBJ1-6	.	CASSEKGTGYSPLHF	TGCGCCAGCAGCGAAAAAGGGACAGGGTATTCACCCCTCCACTTT
TRBV5-5	TRBD2	TRBJ2-3	.	CASSPWVREGTQYF	TGTGCCAGCAGCCCCTGGGTGCGGGAGGGGACGCAGTATTTT
TRBV29-1	.	TRBJ1-4	.	CSVSGGASEKLFF	TGCAGCGTTAGTGGGGGCGCCAGTGAAAAACTGTTTTTT
TRBV7-9	.	TRBJ2-1	.	CASSPEQFF	TGTGCCAGCAGTCCAGAGCAGTTCTTC
TRBV19	TRBD1	TRBJ2-2	.	CASSTTGTGNTGELFF	TGTGCCAGTAGTACAACCGGGACAGGGAACACCGGGGAGCTGTTTTTT
TRBV5-4	TRBD1	TRBJ1-1	.	CASSSMDRDEAFF	TGTGCCAGCAGCTCGATGGACAGGGACGAAGCTTTCTTT
TRBV6-1	TRBD1	TRBJ1-2	once	CASSDQGVYGYTF	TGTGCCAGCAGTGATCAGGGGGTTTATGGCTACACCTTC
TRBV7-8	.	TRBJ2-7	.	CASSLLPGPYEQYF	TGTGCCAGCAGCCTACTGCCAGGGCCCTACGAGCAGTACTTC
TRBV7-9	.	TRBJ1-1	few	CASRDMGSTEAFF	TGTGCCAGCCGGGACATGGGGAGCACTGAAGCTTTCTTT
TRBV5-5	.	TRBJ2-7	.	CASSLAGGTVDEQYF	TGTGCCAGCAGCTTGGCGGGGGGCACGGTGGACGAGCAGTACTTC
TRBV5-4	TRBD2	TRBJ2-7	.	CASSFSGGYEQYF	TGTGCCAGCAGCTTTAGCGGGGGCTACGAGCAGTACTTC
TRBV4-1	.	TRBJ1-4	few	CASSQVRGWEKLFF	TGCGCCAGCAGCCAAGTTAGGGGCTGGGAAAAACTGTTTTTT
TRBV5-1	TRBD2	TRBJ2-1	.	CASSSTALAGSYNEQFF	TGCGCCAGCAGCTCCACAGCCCTAGCGGGGAGCTACAATGAGCAGTTCTTC
TRBV19	.	TRBJ2-2	.	CASTFHTSTGELFF	TGTGCCAGTACCTTCCACACTAGCACCGGGGAGCTGTTTTTT
TRBV11-2	.	TRBJ1-2	.	CASSFIGDGYTF	TGTGCCAGCAGCTTCATCGGGGATGGCTACACCTTC
TRBV6-5	.	TRBJ1-4	.	CASSYEVSNEKLFF	TGTGCCAGCAGTTATGAGGTTTCGAATGAAAAACTGTTTTTT
TRBV12-5	.	TRBJ1-1	many	CASGLVRGTEAFF	TGTGCTAGTGGTTTGGTACGAGGGACTGAAGCTTTCTTT
TRBV19	TRBD1	TRBJ1-1	.	CASSRQGATEAFF	TGTGCCAGTAGTAGACAGGGGGCGACTGAAGCTTTCTTT
TRBV5-4	.	TRBJ1-4	.	CASSPRPSGEKLFF	TGTGCCAGCAGCCCCAGGCCCTCGGGGGAAAAACTGTTTTTT
TRBV7-9	TRBD1	TRBJ1-4	.	CASSARQGTNEKLFF	TGTGCCAGCAGCGCCCGACAGGGTACTAATGAAAAACTGTTTTTT
TRBV5-1	TRBD1	TRBJ2-3	.	CASSLGQGRTDTQYF	TGCGCCAGCAGCTTGGGACAGGGCAGGACAGATACGCAGTATTTT
TRBV5-6	.	TRBJ2-7	once	CASGAGLYEQYF	TGTGCCAGCGGGGCAGGCCTCTACGAGCAGTACTTC
TRBV19	TRBD1	TRBJ2-3	.	CASSLGTGGSRDTQYF	TGTGCCAGTAGCCTAGGGACAGGGGGTAGTAGAGATACGCAGTATTTT
TRBV19	TRBD1	TRBJ1-2	.	CASRTGQGYYGYTF	TGTGCCAGTAGGACGGGACAGGGGTACTATGGCTACACCTTC
TRBV30	TRBD2	TRBJ2-7	.	CAWSDGLAGVREQYF	TGTGCCTGGAGTGACGGACTAGCGGGAGTTCGAGAGCAGTACTTC
TRBV7-9	TRBD1	TRBJ2-1	.	CASSLGDRGRSEQFF	TGTGCCAGCAGCTTAGGAGACAGGGGGAGATCGGAGCAGTTCTTC
TRBV11-2	.	TRBJ2-7	.	CASSFRKKGYRASYEQYF	TGTGCCAGCAGCTTTAGGAAAAAGGGGTACAGAGCTTCCTACGAGCAGTACTTC
TRBV4-1	.	TRBJ1-1	.	CASSHVGGYQNTEAFF	TGCGCCAGCAGCCACGTGGGGGGGTATCAGAACACTGAAGCTTTCTTT
TRBV7-9	TRBD2	TRBJ2-1	once	CASSLAASGNLRHEQFF	TGTGCCAGCAGCTTAGCGGCTAGCGGGAACCTTAGGCATGAGCAGTTCTTC
TRBV11-3	TRBD2	TRBJ2-3	.	CASSSRRRDYVGDTQYF	TGTGCCAGCAGCTCCAGGCGCCGGGACTACGTTGGGGATACGCAGTATTTT